The 17 T cell receptor beta chains given below trace back to one sample, sequenced in a study of blood T cell repertoires in COVID-19. Profiling relied on immunoSEQ multiplex PCR, and the TCRdb table lists in-frame clones only, not all of them. The repertoire consists of 90,000 to 120,000 clones, with 60% to 85% occurring once and the leading ten covering 1.5% to 2%. The sequencing sample was made of peripheral blood. All receptors derive from a woman between 40 and 55 years old with acute or convalescent COVID-19.

This clone was seen a few times. The chain carries TRBV2 and TRBJ1-1, with 9 nucleotides matching TRBD1. The junction had 8 bases not matched to a gene; V was cut back by 4 bases and J by 5 bases. Germline values: CDR1 SNHLY, CDR2 FYNNEI. The CDR3 length is 15 residues. The DNA of the CDR3 is TGTGCCAGCAGTGGAAGGGACAGGGCGGGAACTGAAGCTTTCTTT. Protein sequence: CASSGRDRAGTEAFF.

The chain employs TRBV28 and TRBJ2-6; the D is unclear. Germline CDR1 and CDR2: MDHEN and SYDVKM. The CDR3 covers 16 residues. V was clipped by 5 bases and J by 2 bases, with 13 bases between them. Written as DNA, the CDR3 is TGTGCCAGCAGTCCCGTTAGTCAAACTGGGGCCAACGTCCTGACTTTC. Its translation: CASSPVSQTGANVLTF.

The chain couples TRBV2 to TRBJ2-2; a weak D match, TRBD1 (5 bases). Per germline, CDR1 SNHLY and CDR2 FYNNEI. There are 14 residues in the CDR3. V lost 6 bases to trimming and J lost 0 bases, with 8 bases between them. The CDR3, as DNA: TGTGCCAGCAGGGCGACAGCGAACACCGGGGAGCTGTTTTTT. Its translation: CASRATANTGELFF.

This clone was counted a single time. The V gene is TRBV4-1, the J gene TRBJ2-5; D remains unclear. Germline CDR1 is MGHRA and CDR2 is YSYEKL. The CDR3 is 13 residues long. With 1 base removed from V and 7 bases from J, the gap between germline ends came to 10 bases. Here the CDR3 DNA reads TGCGCCAGCAGCCAAGGGCCCAGAGGGACCCAGTACTTC. Protein product: CASSQGPRGTQYF.

This sequence joins TRBV5-6 and TRBJ1-2; weak D call: TRBD1 (5 bases). Between the trimmed V and J ends, which lost 7 bases and 4 bases, there was a span of 17 bases. The germline CDR1 and CDR2 sequences are SGHDT and YYEEEE. The CDR3 covers 14 residues. The CDR3 protein is CASSFNGQTYGYTF. The CDR3 DNA sequence: TGTGCCAGCTCCTTTAACGGACAAACCTATGGCTACACCTTC.

The chain combines TRBV5-1 with TRBJ2-7; TRBD1 matches at 7 bases. The CDR3 consists of 15 residues. The V segment lost 7 bases and the J segment 4 bases; nucleotides outside the gene matches: 14. Per the germline V gene, CDR1 is SGHRS and CDR2 is YFSETQ. CDR3 coding DNA: TGCGCCAGCTCGGCCCAGGGGGACCTGAGGTACGAGCAGTACTTC. Its protein is CASSAQGDLRYEQYF.

As to this clone: Just one base apart from a much larger clone, this may be a read error. This sample includes further DNA sequences coding for the same CDR3. This chain uses TRBV7-2 with TRBJ1-6, with D possibly matching TRBD1 (6 bases). The CDR3 sequence is 13 residues long. Per the germline V gene, CDR1 is SGHTA and CDR2 is FQGNSA. CDR3 sequence: CASSLGTPTTLHF. Written as DNA, the CDR3 is TGTGCCAGCAGTTTAGGGACACCGACGACTCTCCACTTT.

This clone was picked up one time. This chain uses TRBV4-2 with TRBJ2-6; 7 bases fit TRBD1. From germline, CDR1 is LGHNA and CDR2 YNFKEQ. The CDR3 is made up of 18 amino acids. Unmatched junction bases numbered 8, after V lost 3 bases and J lost 0 bases. The CDR3 is CASSQNRGQSSGANVLTF. CDR3 sequence (DNA): TGTGCCAGCAGCCAGAACAGGGGACAGAGCTCTGGGGCCAACGTCCTGACTTTC.

The chain uses TRBV5-1 and TRBJ2-5; no firm D call. The CDR3 spans 14 residues. V lost 0 bases, J lost 5 bases, and 11 bases lay in between. The V gene's germline CDR1 is SGHRS and CDR2 YFSETQ. In nucleotides, the CDR3 is TGCGCCAGCAGCTTGGGGCCTTGGTCGGAGACCCAGTACTTC. This encodes CASSLGPWSETQYF.

The J gene is TRBJ2-7, the V gene TRBV6-2 or TRBV6-3; a weak D match, TRBD1 (5 bases). CDR3 length: 18 amino acids. The V gene's germline CDR1 is MNHEY and CDR2 SVGEGT. The V end was cut by 2 bases, the J end by 4 bases, with 24 bases between. CDR3 DNA: TGTGCCAGCAGTTACCCAAACCCCAGGGTTAGCCACGGGTACGAGCAGTACTTC. It codes for CASSYPNPRVSHGYEQYF.

The rearrangement links TRBV4-2 to TRBJ1-2; D is perhaps TRBD1 (6 bases). The ends were cut back, 0 bases at V and 6 bases at J, with 20 bases in the middle. Germline CDR1 and CDR2: LGHNA and YNFKEQ. The CDR3 runs to 17 residues. The CDR3 DNA follows: TGTGCCAGCAGCCAAGACACCGGGACACCGACCCCGGATGGCTACACCTTC. Its protein product is CASSQDTGTPTPDGYTF.

The chain carries TRBV5-1 and TRBJ1-1; D unclear. Germline V gene data show CDR1 as SGHRS and CDR2 as YFSETQ. V gave up 4 bases and J gave up 1 base, with 17 bases separating them. CDR3 length: 16 amino acids. CDR3 DNA: TGCGCCAGCAGCGGAATGCCGGTGGGAGGGAACACTGAAGCTTTCTTT. Amino acid sequence: CASSGMPVGGNTEAFF.

The gene calls are TRBV7-2 and TRBJ2-7, with D perhaps matching TRBD2 (6 bases). The CDR3 has 13 amino acids. Trimming pared 3 bases from V and 4 bases from J, leaving 10 bases between. Germline loops: CDR1 SGHTA, CDR2 FQGNSA. The CDR3 sequence is CASSLGGWYEQYF. CDR3 nucleotide sequence: TGTGCCAGCAGCTTGGGGGGTTGGTACGAGCAGTACTTC.

There are a few counts of this clone. The rearrangement links TRBV6-6 to TRBJ2-1; 7 bases are shared with TRBD2. V was clipped by 6 bases and J by 1 base; unmatched bases: 6. The germline CDR1 and CDR2 sequences are MNHNY and SVGAGI (reference sequence). This CDR3 is built from 15 residues. CDR3 sequence: CASSGTGGSYNEQFF. The CDR3 DNA reads TGTGCCAGCAGCGGTACGGGGGGTTCCTACAATGAGCAGTTCTTC.

This chain uses TRBV2 with TRBJ1-2; perhaps TRBD1 as D (6 bases). The CDR3 is made up of 15 amino acids. Germline CDR1 and CDR2: SNHLY and FYNNEI. The V gene lost 5 bases and the J gene lost 7 bases, with 20 bases spanning the gap. The CDR3 nucleotides are TGTGCCAGCAGTCAACAGGGCGGCAGGGAGGGTGGCTACACCTTC. Its translation: CASSQQGGREGGYTF.

The chain carries TRBV19 and TRBJ2-5, with 7 bases lining up with TRBD1. CDR1 and CDR2 (germline): LNHDA, SQIVND (reference sequence). CDR3 size: 15 residues. After removal of 5 bases from V and 2 bases from J, the junction contained 8 bases not matched to a gene. In DNA form, the CDR3 reads TGTGCCAGTAGTTCCTCCCGACAGGGTCAAGAGACCCAGTACTTC. Protein: CASSSSRQGQETQYF.

V and J are TRBV21-1 and TRBJ2-5; TRBD2 is the table's D call, not checked against the DNA. TRBV21-1 is described as a pseudogene. The CDR3 spans 16 residues. CDR3 in amino acids: CASSKARRRSQETQYF. The CDR3, as DNA: TGTGCCAGCAGCAAAGCGAGACGGAGATCTCAAGAGACCCAGTACTTC.